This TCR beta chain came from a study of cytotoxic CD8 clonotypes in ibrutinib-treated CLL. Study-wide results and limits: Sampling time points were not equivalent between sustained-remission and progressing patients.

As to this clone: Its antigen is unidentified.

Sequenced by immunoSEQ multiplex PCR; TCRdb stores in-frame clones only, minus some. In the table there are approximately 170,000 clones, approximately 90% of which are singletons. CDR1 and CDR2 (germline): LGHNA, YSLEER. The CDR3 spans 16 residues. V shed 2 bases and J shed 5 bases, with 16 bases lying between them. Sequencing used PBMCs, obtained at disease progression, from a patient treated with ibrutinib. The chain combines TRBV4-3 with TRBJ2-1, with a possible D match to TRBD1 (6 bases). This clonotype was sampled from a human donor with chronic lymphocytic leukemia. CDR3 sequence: CASSQFRGDMNNEQFF. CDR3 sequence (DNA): TGCGCCAGCAGCCAATTTCGTGGGGACATGAACAATGAGCAGTTCTTC.